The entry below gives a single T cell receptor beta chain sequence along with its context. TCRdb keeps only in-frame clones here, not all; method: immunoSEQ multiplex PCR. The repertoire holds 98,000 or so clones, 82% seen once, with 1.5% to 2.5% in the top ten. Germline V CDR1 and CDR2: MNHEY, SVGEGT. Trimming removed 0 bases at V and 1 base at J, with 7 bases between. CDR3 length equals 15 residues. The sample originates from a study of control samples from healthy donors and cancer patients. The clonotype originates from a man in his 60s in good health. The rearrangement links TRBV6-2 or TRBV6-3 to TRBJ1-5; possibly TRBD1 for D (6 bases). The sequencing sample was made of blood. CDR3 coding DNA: TGTGCCAGCAGTTACTCTGGGGGCAGCAATCAGCCCCAGCATTTT. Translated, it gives CASSYSGGSNQPQHF.